This TCR beta chain is drawn from a study of shared clonotypes between healthy human individuals. Study details: The donor group consisted of a couple of women and three men, aged 18 to 49. Study-wide results and limits: Clonotypes shared by all four sorted-subset donors had higher generation probabilities than non-shared clonotypes. Estimated richness was generally greater in naive than memory subsets.

As concerns this clone: Its antigen is as yet unknown.

Each subset's genomic DNA was shared equally among a number of immunoSEQ plates. Data came from immunoSEQ multiplex PCR; TCRdb stores just in-frame clones and leaves some out. In the table there are around 2.1 million clones, nearly 97% of which are singletons. This CDR3 is built from 14 residues. Per the germline V gene, CDR1 is SQVTM and CDR2 is ANQGSEA. After removal of 4 bases from V and 7 bases from J, the junction contained 10 bases not matched to a gene. The specimen sequenced was naive CD4+ T cells sorted from blood. The subset was: CD45RA+ positively selected. The rearrangement joins TRBV29-1 to TRBJ2-1; 7 bases align to TRBD1. The receptor comes from a man younger than 35 in good health. The CDR3, as DNA: TGCAGCGTTGGGGTGGGCAGGGGGATGAATGAGCAGTTCTTC. Its protein is CSVGVGRGMNEQFF.